This T cell receptor (beta chain) appears in the sequencing data of a study of shared clonotypes between healthy human individuals. Study overall: In total, the donors were two women and three men aged 18 to 49. Overall study findings and caveats: Sampling involved blood alone; tissue repertoires likely differ.

In the case of this clone: The antigen is undetermined. Other DNA sequences in the sample encode the same CDR3.

Genomic DNA belonging to each subset was distributed in equal measure over several immunoSEQ plates. Sequencing was performed with immunoSEQ multiplex PCR; in TCRdb, only in-frame clones are kept and a portion is missing. The sample has about 1.4 million clones, more than 95% seen once. Germline values: CDR1 MDHEN, CDR2 SYDVKM. With 7 bases removed from V and 2 bases from J, the gap between germline ends came to 6 bases. The CDR3 is 11 residues long. The rearrangement links TRBV28 to TRBJ2-7; D ambiguous. The TCR originated in a man in his thirties or forties in good health. Sequenced sample: naive CD4+ T cells sorted from blood. Subset indicated: CD45RA+ positively selected. The CDR3 region is CASIGAYEQYF. The CDR3 region has the DNA TGTGCCAGCATCGGTGCCTACGAGCAGTACTTC.